Described below is a single T cell receptor beta chain sequence and its context. The antigen remains undetermined. The data were obtained in a study of T cell responses to AZD1222 COVID-19 vaccine. Regarding the study as a whole: The study found vaccine-associated CD4 TCRs spanning spike, dominant at 160-218 and 743-854. Sampling captured repertoires only after the peak T cell response.

The junction had 12 bases not matched to a gene; V was cut back by 6 bases and J by 6 bases. Per germline, CDR1 MNHNS and CDR2 SASEGT. The CDR3 has 15 residues. The assay was immunoSEQ multiplex PCR, and TCRdb's table has in-frame clones only and misses some. There are about 79,000 clones in the sample; about 92% occur only once, and 5.5% to 9% lies in the top ten. This chain links TRBV6-1 with TRBJ2-3; 7 bases fit TRBD2. This receptor was obtained from an adult in good health. Sequencing used peripheral blood, obtained on day 0 of MenACWY control vaccination. The CDR3 is CASRTGGAGRDTQYF. DNA of the CDR3: TGTGCCAGCAGAACCGGGGGAGCGGGACGCGATACGCAGTATTTT.